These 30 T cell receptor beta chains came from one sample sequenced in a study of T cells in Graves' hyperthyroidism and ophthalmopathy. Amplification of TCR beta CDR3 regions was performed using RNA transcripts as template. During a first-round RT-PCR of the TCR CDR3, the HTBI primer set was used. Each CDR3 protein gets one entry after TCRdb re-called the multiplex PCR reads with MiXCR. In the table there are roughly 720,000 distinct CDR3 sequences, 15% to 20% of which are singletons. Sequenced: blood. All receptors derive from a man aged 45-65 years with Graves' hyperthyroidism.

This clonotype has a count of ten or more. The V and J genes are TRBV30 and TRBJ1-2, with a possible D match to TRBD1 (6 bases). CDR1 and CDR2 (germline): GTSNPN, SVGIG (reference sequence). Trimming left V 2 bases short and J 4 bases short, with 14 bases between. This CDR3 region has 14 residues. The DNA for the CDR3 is TGTGCCTGGAGTTTGGGGGCCTCCCTCTATGGCTACACCTTC. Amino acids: CAWSLGASLYGYTF. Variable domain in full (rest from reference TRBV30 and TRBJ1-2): SQTIHQWPATLVQPVGSPLSLECTVEGTSNPNLYWYRQAAGRGLQLLFYSVGIGQISSEVPQNLSASRPQDRQFILSSKKLLLSDSGFYLCAWSLGASLYGYTFGSGTRLTVV.

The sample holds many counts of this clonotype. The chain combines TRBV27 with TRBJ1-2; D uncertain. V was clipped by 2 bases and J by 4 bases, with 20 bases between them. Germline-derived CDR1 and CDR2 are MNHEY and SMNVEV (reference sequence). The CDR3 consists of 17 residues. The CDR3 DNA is TGTGCCAGCAGTTTAGGTCGCGGGGTGGGCCAGAGCTATGGCTACACCTTC. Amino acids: CASSLGRGVGQSYGYTF.

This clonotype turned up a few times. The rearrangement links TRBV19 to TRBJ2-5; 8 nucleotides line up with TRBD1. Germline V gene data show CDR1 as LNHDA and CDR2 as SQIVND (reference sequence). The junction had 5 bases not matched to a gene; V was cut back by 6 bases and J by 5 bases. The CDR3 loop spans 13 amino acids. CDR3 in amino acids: CASRGDRTETQYF. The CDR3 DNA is TGTGCCAGTAGGGGGGACAGGACGGAGACCCAGTACTTC.

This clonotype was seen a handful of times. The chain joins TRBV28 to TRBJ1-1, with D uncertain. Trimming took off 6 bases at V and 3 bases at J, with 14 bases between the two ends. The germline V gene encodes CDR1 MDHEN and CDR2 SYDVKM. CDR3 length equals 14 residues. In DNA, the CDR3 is TGTGCCAGCAGCCTTAGGGTGCGGGACACTGAAGCTTTCTTT. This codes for CASSLRVRDTEAFF.

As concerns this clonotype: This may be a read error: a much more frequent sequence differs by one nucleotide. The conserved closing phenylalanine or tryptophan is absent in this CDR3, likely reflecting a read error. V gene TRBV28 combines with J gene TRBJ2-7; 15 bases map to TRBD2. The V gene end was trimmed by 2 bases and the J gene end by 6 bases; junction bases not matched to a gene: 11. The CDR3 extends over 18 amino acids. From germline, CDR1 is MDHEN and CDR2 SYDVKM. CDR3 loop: CASSLAGLAGGPSSEQYS. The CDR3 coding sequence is TGTGCCAGCAGTTTAGCCGGACTAGCGGGAGGGCCCAGTTCCGAGCAGTACTCC.

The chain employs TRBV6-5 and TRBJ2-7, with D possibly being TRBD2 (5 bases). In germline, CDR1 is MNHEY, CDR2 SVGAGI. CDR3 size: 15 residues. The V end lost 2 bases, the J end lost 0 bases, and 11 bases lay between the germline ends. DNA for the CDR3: TGTGCCAGCAGTTACGAATCTAGCAGCTCCTACGAGCAGTACTTC. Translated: CASSYESSSSYEQYF.

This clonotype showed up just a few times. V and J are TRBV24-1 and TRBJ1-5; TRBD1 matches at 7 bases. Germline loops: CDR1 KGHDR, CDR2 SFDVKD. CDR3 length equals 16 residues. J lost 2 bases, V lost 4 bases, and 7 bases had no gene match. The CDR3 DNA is TGTGCCACCAGTGACACGACAGGGTCGGGCAATCAGCCCCAGCATTTT. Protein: CATSDTTGSGNQPQHF.

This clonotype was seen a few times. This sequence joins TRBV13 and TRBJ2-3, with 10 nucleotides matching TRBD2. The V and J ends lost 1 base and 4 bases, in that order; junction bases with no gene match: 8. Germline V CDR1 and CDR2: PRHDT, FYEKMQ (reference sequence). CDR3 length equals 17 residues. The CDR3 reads CASSLELAGSMADTQYF. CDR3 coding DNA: TGTGCCAGCAGCTTAGAACTAGCGGGATCCATGGCAGATACGCAGTATTTT.

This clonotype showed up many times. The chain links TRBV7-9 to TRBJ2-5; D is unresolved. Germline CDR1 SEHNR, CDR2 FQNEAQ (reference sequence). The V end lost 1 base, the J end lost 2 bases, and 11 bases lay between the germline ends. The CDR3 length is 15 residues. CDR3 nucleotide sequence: TGTGCCAGCAGCTTAGTCGGCACCCAACAAGAGACCCAGTACTTC. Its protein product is CASSLVGTQQETQYF.

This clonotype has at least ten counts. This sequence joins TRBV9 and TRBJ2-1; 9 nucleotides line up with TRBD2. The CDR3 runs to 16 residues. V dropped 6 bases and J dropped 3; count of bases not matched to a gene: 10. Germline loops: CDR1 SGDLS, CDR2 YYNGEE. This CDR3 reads CASTWGSGSLYNEQFF. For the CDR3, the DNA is TGTGCCAGCACCTGGGGTAGCGGGAGTCTCTACAATGAGCAGTTCTTC. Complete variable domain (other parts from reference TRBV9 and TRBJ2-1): DSGVTQTPKHLITATGQRVTLRCSPRSGDLSVYWYQQSLDQGLQFLIQYYNGEERAKGNILERFSAQQFPDLHSELNLSSLELGDSALYFCASTWGSGSLYNEQFFGPGTRLTVL.

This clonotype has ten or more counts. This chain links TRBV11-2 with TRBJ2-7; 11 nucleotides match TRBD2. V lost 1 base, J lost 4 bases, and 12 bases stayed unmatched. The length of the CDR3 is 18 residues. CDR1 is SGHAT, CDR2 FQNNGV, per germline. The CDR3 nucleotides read TGTGCCAGCAGCTTAGTCCCCCTAACTAGCGGGAGTTGGTACGAGCAGTACTTC. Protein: CASSLVPLTSGSWYEQYF.

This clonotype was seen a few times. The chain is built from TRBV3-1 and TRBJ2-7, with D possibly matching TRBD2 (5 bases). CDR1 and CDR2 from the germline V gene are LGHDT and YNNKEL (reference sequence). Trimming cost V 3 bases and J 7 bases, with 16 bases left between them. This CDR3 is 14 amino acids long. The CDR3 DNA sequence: TGTGCCAGCAGCCATTCCAGGAAACCGGGGGAGCAGTACTTC. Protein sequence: CASSHSRKPGEQYF.

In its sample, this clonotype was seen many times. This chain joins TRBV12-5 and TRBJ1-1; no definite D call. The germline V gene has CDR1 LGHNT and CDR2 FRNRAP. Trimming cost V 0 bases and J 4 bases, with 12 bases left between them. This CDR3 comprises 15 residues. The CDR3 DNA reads TGTGCTAGTGGTTTGGTACACGGACTGAGCACTGAAGCTTTCTTT. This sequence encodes CASGLVHGLSTEAFF.

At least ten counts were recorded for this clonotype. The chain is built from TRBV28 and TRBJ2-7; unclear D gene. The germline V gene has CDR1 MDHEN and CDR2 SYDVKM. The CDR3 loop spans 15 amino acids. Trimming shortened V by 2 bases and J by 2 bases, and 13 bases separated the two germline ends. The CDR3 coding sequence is TGTGCCAGCAGTTTAGCGGCTCTACCCCCCTACGAGCAGTACTTC. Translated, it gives CASSLAALPPYEQYF.

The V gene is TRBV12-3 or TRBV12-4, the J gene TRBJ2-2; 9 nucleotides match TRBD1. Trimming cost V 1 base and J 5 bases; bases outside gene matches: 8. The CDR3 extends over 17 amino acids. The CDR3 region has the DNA TGTGCCAGCAGTTTAGGACCGACAGGGGGGCGTACCGGGGAGCTGTTTTTT. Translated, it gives CASSLGPTGGRTGELFF.

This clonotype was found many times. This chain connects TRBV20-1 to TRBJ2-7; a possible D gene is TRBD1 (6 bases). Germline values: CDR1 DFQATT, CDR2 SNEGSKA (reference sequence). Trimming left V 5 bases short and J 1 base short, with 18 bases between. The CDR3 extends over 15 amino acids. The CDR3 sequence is CSAFLPTGRSYEQYF. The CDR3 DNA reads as TGCAGTGCTTTCCTACCCACAGGGCGGTCCTACGAGCAGTACTTC.

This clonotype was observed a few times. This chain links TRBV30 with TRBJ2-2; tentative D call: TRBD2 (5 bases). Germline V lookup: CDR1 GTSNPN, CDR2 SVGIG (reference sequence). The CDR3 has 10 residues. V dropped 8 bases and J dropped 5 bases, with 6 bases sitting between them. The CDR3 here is CARGTGELFF. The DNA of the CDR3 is TGTGCCCGCGGGACCGGGGAGCTGTTTTTT.

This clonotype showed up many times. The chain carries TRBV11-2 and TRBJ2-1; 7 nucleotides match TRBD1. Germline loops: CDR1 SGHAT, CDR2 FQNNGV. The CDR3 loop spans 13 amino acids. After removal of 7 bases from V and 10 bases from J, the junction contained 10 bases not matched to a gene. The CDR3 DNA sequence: TGTGCCAGCAATGTGCAGGGGGACGGGGAGCAGTTCTTC. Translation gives CASNVQGDGEQFF.

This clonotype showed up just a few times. The CDR3 protein is CASSPPGAEVLTDTQYF. DNA of the CDR3: TGTGCCAGCTCACCCCCCGGGGCGGAAGTTCTCACAGATACGCAGTATTTT. The rearrangement uses TRBV18 and TRBJ2-3, with D perhaps TRBD1 or TRBD2 (5 bases each). Trimming cost V 3 bases and J 2 bases, with 18 bases left between them. Germline CDR1 is KGHSH and CDR2 is LQKENI. This CDR3 contains 17 residues.

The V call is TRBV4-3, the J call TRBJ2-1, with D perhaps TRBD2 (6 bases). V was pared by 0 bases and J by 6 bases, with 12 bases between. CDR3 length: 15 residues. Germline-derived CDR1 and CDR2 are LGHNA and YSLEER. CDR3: CASSQDTLASNEQFF. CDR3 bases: TGCGCCAGCAGCCAAGACACCCTAGCGAGCAATGAGCAGTTCTTC.

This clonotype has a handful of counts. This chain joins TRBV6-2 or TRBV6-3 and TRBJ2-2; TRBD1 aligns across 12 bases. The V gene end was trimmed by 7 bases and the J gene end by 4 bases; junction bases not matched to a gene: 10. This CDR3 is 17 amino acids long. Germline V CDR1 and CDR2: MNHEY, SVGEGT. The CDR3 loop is CASTSAGTGGITGELFF. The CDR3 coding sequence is TGTGCCAGCACCTCCGCCGGGACAGGGGGCATCACCGGGGAGCTGTTTTTT.

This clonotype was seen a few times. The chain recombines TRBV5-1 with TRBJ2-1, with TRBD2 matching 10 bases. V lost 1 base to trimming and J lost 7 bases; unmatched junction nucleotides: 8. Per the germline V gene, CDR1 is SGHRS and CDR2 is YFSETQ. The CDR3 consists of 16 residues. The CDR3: CASSLQAGGPGNEQFF. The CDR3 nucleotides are TGCGCCAGCAGCTTGCAAGCGGGAGGGCCTGGGAATGAGCAGTTCTTC.

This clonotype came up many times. In DNA, the CDR3 is TGTGCCTGGGGCAGCCTGAACACTGAAGCTTTCTTT. The encoded protein is CAWGSLNTEAFF. The chain carries TRBV30 and TRBJ1-1; D not certain. Germline values: CDR1 GTSNPN, CDR2 SVGIG (reference sequence). This CDR3 is built from 12 residues. V was trimmed by 5 bases and J by 0 bases, leaving 7 bases between them.

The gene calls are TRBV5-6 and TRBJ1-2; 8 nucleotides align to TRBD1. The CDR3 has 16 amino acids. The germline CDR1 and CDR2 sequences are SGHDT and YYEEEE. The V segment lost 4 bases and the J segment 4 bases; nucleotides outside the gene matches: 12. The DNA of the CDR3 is TGTGCCAGCAGCCCATGGGACAGGATGCCAGGCTATGGCTACACCTTC. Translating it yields CASSPWDRMPGYGYTF.

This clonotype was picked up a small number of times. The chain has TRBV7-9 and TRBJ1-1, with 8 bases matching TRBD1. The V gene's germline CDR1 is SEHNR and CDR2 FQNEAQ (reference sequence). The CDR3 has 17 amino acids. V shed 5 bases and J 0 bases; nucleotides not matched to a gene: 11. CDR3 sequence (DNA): TGTGCCAGCAGCACCCTTGACAGGGGAATAATGAACACTGAAGCTTTCTTT. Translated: CASSTLDRGIMNTEAFF. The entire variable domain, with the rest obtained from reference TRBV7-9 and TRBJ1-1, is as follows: DTGVSQNPRHKITKRGQNVTFRCDPISEHNRLYWYRQTLGQGPEFLTYFQNEAQLEKSRLLSDRFSAERPKGSFSTLEIQRTEQGDSAMYLCASSTLDRGIMNTEAFFGQGTRLTVV.

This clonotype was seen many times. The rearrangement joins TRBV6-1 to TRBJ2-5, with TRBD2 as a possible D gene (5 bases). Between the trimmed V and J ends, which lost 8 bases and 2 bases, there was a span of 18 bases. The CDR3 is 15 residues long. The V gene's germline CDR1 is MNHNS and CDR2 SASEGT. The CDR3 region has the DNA TGTGCCAGCGCTCGTTCCGGGGTCTGGCAAGAGACCCAGTACTTC. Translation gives CASARSGVWQETQYF.

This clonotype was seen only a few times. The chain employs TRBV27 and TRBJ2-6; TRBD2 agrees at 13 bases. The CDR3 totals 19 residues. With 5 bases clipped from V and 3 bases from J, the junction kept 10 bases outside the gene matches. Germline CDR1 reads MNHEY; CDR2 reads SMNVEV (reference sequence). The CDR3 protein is CASSPALGLAGSGANVLTF. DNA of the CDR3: TGTGCCAGCAGTCCCGCCTTGGGACTAGCGGGAAGTGGGGCCAACGTCCTGACTTTC.

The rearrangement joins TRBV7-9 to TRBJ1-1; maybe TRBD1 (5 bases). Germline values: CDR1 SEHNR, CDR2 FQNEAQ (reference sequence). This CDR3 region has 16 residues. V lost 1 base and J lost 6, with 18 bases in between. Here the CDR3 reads CASSLDLWGSTPEAFF. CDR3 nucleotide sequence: TGTGCCAGCAGCTTAGATTTGTGGGGCTCTACCCCTGAAGCTTTCTTT.

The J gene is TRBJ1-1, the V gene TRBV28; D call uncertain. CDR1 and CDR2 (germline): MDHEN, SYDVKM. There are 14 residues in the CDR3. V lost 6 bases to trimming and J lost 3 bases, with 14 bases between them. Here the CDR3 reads CASRPEDRDTEAFF. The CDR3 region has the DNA TGTGCCAGCAGGCCTGAGGATAGGGACACTGAAGCTTTCTTT.

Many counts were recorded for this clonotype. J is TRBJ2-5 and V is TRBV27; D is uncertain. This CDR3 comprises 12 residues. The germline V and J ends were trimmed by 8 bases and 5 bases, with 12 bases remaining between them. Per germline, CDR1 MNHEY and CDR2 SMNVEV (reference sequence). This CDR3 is CASGRVRETQYF. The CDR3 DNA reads TGTGCCAGCGGAAGGGTCCGCGAGACCCAGTACTTC.